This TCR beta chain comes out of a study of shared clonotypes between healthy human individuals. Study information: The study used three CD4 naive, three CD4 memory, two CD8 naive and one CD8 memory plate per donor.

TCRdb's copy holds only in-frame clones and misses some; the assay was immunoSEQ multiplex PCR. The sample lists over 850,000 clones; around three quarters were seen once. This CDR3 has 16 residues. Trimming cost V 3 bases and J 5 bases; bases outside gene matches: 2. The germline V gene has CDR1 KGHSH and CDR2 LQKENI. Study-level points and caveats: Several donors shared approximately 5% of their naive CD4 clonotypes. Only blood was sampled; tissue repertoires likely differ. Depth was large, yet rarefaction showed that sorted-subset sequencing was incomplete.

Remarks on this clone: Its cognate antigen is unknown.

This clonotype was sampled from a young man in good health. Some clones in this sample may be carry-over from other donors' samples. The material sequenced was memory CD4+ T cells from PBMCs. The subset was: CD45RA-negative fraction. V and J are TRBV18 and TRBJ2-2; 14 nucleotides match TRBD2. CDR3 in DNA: TGTGCCAGCTCACCTCGACTAGCGGGAGGGACCGGGGAGCTGTTTTTT. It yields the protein CASSPRLAGGTGELFF.